The 14 T cell receptor beta chains below all came from one sample that was sequenced in a study of control samples from healthy donors and cancer patients. Data came from immunoSEQ multiplex PCR; TCRdb stores just in-frame clones and leaves some out. This sample has tens of thousands of clones, with roughly nine tenths found just once. Sequencing was done on a sample of blood. These receptor sequences come from a man aged 25-40 years in good health.

The rearrangement links TRBV11-2 to TRBJ1-2; 9 positions match TRBD1. Trimming took 4 bases from V and 5 from J; bases not matched to a gene: 8. Germline CDR1 reads SGHAT; CDR2 reads FQNNGV. The CDR3 extends over 15 amino acids. CDR3 residues: CASSSAWTGEYGYTF. The CDR3 coding sequence is TGTGCCAGCAGCTCAGCCTGGACAGGGGAGTATGGCTACACCTTC.

This clone has a single count. The chain links TRBV28 to TRBJ1-1; D possibly corresponds to TRBD1 (6 bases). Germline CDR1 reads MDHEN; CDR2 reads SYDVKM. The CDR3 sequence is 13 residues long. Trimming stripped 11 bases from V and 0 bases from J, with 13 bases between. CDR3: CAGKTGVNTEAFF. The DNA of the CDR3 is TGTGCCGGCAAGACAGGAGTGAACACTGAAGCTTTCTTT.

The CDR3 reads CASSHDTGGNEQFF. In DNA form, the CDR3 reads TGTGCCAGCAGCCATGACACAGGGGGGAATGAGCAGTTCTTC. V is TRBV3-1 (or the pseudogene TRBV3-2) and J is TRBJ2-1, with 8 bases fitting TRBD1. J gave up 7 bases and V 3 bases, and 5 bases lay outside the gene matches. The CDR3 consists of 14 residues. The germline V gene has CDR1 LGHDT and CDR2 YNNKEL (reference sequence).

This sequence joins TRBV5-1 and TRBJ2-7, with 8 nucleotides matching TRBD1. This CDR3 region has 15 residues. V lost 0 bases and J lost 1; bases outside the gene matches: 3. CDR1 and CDR2 from the germline V gene are SGHRS and YFSETQ. In DNA, the CDR3 is TGCGCCAGCAGCTTGGTTACAGGGGGTTCCTACGAGCAGTACTTC. Its translation is CASSLVTGGSYEQYF.

The chain uses TRBV5-1 and TRBJ1-1; no clear D gene. The CDR3 runs to 15 residues. Germline V gene data show CDR1 as SGHRS and CDR2 as YFSETQ. Trimming removed 0 bases from V and 0 bases from J, with 9 bases in between. The CDR3 region is CASSLEGFMNTEAFF. The CDR3 bases are TGCGCCAGCAGCTTGGAGGGATTCATGAACACTGAAGCTTTCTTT.

This rearrangement joins TRBV30 to TRBJ2-1; 11 bases fit TRBD2. This CDR3 contains 17 residues. CDR1 GTSNPN and CDR2 SVGIG come from the germline V gene (reference sequence). V was clipped by 5 bases and J by 0 bases; unmatched bases: 9. DNA of the CDR3: TGTGCCTGGGGAAGGAGACTAGCGGGGCTCTCCTACAATGAGCAGTTCTTC. Protein sequence: CAWGRRLAGLSYNEQFF.

This sequence joins TRBV7-2 and TRBJ1-2; maybe TRBD1 (6 bases). The CDR3 runs 17 residues. Germline V gene sequence: CDR1 SGHTA, CDR2 FQGNSA. Trimming shortened V by 0 bases and J by 5 bases, and 19 bases separated the two germline ends. This CDR3 is CASSLAQGSNPSYGYTF. Written as DNA, the CDR3 is TGTGCCAGCAGCTTAGCACAGGGATCCAATCCGTCTTATGGCTACACCTTC.

The chain joins TRBV11-1 to TRBJ1-6, with a possible D match to TRBD1 (5 bases). Trimming stripped 5 bases from V and 14 bases from J, with 13 bases between. The CDR3 sequence is 12 residues long. Germline V gene data show CDR1 as SGHAT and CDR2 as FQDESV (reference sequence). The DNA of the CDR3 is TGTGCCAGCAGCGCTTACGGGGGGGCCCTCCACTTT. Translation gives CASSAYGGALHF.

V and J are TRBV14 and TRBJ1-3; possibly TRBD1 for D (5 bases). The CDR3 has 15 amino acids. Trimming removed 4 bases at V and 5 bases at J, with 15 bases between. Looked up from germline, CDR1 is SGHDN and CDR2 is FVKESK. The CDR3 DNA reads as TGTGCCAGCAGCCCCCGGACGGGGGGACGAAACACCATATATTTT. Its translation is CASSPRTGGRNTIYF.

The CDR3 loop is CASSRRTGYEQYF. The CDR3 nucleotides are TGCGCCAGCAGTCGCCGGACAGGGTACGAGCAGTACTTC. The V and J genes are TRBV5-1 and TRBJ2-7, with 8 bases matching TRBD1. V trimming: 5 bases; J trimming: 4 bases; junction bases outside the gene matches: 5. The CDR3 sequence is 13 residues long. Germline lookup yields CDR1 SGHRS and CDR2 YFSETQ. The whole variable domain, remainder taken from reference TRBV5-1 and TRBJ2-7, is KAGVTQTPRYLIKTRGQQVTLSCSPISGHRSVSWYQQTPGQGLQFLFEYFSETQRNKGNFPGRFSGRQFSNSRSEMNVSTLELGDSALYLCASSRRTGYEQYFGPGTRLTVT.

This clone was found once. V and J are TRBV5-1 and TRBJ1-1; D is perhaps TRBD1 (5 bases). This CDR3 contains 14 residues. CDR1 is SGHRS, CDR2 YFSETQ, per germline. Trimming pared 1 base from V and 1 base from J, leaving 8 bases between. The CDR3 nucleotides are TGCGCCAGCAGCTTGACAGGTTGGAACACTGAAGCTTTCTTT. The encoded protein is CASSLTGWNTEAFF.

The gene calls are TRBV6-4 and TRBJ2-1, with 8 bases aligning to TRBD2. This CDR3 region has 13 residues. The germline V gene has CDR1 MRHNA and CDR2 SNTAGT. Trimming took 1 base from V and 9 from J; bases not matched to a gene: 2. The CDR3: CASSDYLAGEQFF. The CDR3, as DNA: TGTGCCAGCAGTGACTATCTAGCGGGTGAGCAGTTCTTC.

The chain uses TRBV5-6 and TRBJ2-5, with TRBD1 matching 8 bases. Germline V gene data show CDR1 as SGHDT and CDR2 as YYEEEE. CDR3 length equals 15 residues. J gave up 5 bases and V 0 bases, and 6 bases lay outside the gene matches. The CDR3 spells CASSLVGQGRETQYF. CDR3 coding DNA: TGTGCCAGCAGCTTGGTCGGACAGGGTCGGGAGACCCAGTACTTC.

This clone has only a few counts. The chain employs TRBV30 and TRBJ2-7; D ambiguous. Per germline, CDR1 GTSNPN and CDR2 SVGIG (reference sequence). This CDR3 comprises 11 residues. V lost 0 bases and J lost 2, with 2 bases in between. CDR3 protein: CAWSVTYEQYF. CDR3 nucleotide sequence: TGTGCCTGGAGTGTAACCTACGAGCAGTACTTC.